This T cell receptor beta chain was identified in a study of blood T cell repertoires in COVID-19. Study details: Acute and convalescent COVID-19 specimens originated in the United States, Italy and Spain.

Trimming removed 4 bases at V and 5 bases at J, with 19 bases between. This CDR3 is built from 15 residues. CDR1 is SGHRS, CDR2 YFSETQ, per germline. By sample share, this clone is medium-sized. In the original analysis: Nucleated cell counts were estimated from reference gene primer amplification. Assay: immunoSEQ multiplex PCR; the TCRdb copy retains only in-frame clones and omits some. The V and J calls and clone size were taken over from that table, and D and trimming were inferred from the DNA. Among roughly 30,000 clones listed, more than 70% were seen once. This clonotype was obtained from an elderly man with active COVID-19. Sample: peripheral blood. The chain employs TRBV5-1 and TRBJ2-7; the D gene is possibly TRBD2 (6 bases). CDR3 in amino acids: CASSTAGGKVNEQYF. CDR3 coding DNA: TGCGCCAGCAGCACAGCCGGAGGGAAAGTGAACGAGCAGTACTTC.